These 10 T cell receptor beta chains were all obtained from the same sample, sequenced in a study of CD8 T cells in ankylosing spondylitis. The study's findings and limits: Ankylosing spondylitis blood appeared to be characterized by a TCR beta motif of eight highly homologous variants.

Their recognized antigens are unknown. MiXCR, applied by TCRdb to the 5' RACE reads, yields one record per CDR3 protein. The data hold approximately 400,000 distinct CDR3 sequences, with roughly 27% observed a single time. The sequenced sample was blood, either unsorted or a sorted T cell fraction (not recorded which). These TCRs come from a male donor with ankylosing spondylitis.

The CDR3 DNA reads as TGTGCCAGCAGCTTAGGAGGACTAGCGGTTTACAATGAGCAGTTCTTC. This codes for CASSLGGLAVYNEQFF. The chain is built from TRBV7-6 and TRBJ2-1, with 10 nucleotides matching TRBD2. V was pared by 1 base and J by 4 bases, with 4 bases of the junction left unmatched. The V gene's germline CDR1 is SGHVS and CDR2 FNYEAQ. CDR3 size: 16 residues.

The sample holds many counts of this clonotype. The V and J genes are TRBV20-1 and TRBJ2-7; TRBD2 is a possible D gene (5 bases). There are 14 residues in the CDR3. The V gene lost 5 bases and the J gene lost 0 bases, with 14 bases spanning the gap. Germline V gene data show CDR1 as DFQATT and CDR2 as SNEGSKA (reference sequence). CDR3 sequence reads: CSALDPGSSYEQYV. The CDR3 DNA is TGCAGTGCTCTAGACCCGGGAAGCTCCTACGAGCAGTACGTC.

This clonotype came up once. The chain carries TRBV27 and TRBJ2-1; 7 nucleotides line up with TRBD2. The trim removed 6 bases at V and 4 bases at J, leaving 12 bases unmatched. This CDR3 contains 16 residues. Germline CDR1 MNHEY, CDR2 SMNVEV (reference sequence). CDR3 in amino acids: CASRPGTTAAYNEQFF. The CDR3 DNA follows: TGTGCCAGCAGACCCGGGACTACCGCGGCGTACAATGAGCAGTTCTTC.

The table lists this clonotype with a few counts. The chain couples TRBV24-1 to TRBJ1-2; 9 bases align to TRBD1. This CDR3 has 15 amino acids. CDR1 and CDR2 from the germline V gene are KGHDR and SFDVKD. V dropped 4 bases and J dropped 5; count of bases not matched to a gene: 7. The CDR3 nucleotides are TGTGCCACCAGTGAGGGGACAGGGACTACGTATGGCTACACCTTC. It specifies CATSEGTGTTYGYTF.

The chain combines TRBV20-1 with TRBJ2-5; 9 positions agree with TRBD2. The V gene's germline CDR1 is DFQATT and CDR2 SNEGSKA (reference sequence). The CDR3 sequence is 16 residues long. J was trimmed by 4 bases and V by 3 bases; bases with no gene match: 12. The CDR3 spells CSASGSGSLPGETQYF. In DNA form, the CDR3 reads TGCAGTGCTAGTGGTAGCGGGAGCTTACCGGGAGAGACCCAGTACTTC.

The chain joins TRBV7-9 to TRBJ1-1; possibly TRBD1 for D (6 bases). Germline V lookup: CDR1 SEHNR, CDR2 FQNEAQ (reference sequence). This CDR3 is 14 amino acids long. V was cut by 5 bases and J by 4 bases, with 14 bases left in between. In DNA, the CDR3 is TGTGCCAGCAGCCTTAGATCGGGGGCCACTGAAGCTTTCTTT. Translation: CASSLRSGATEAFF. The variable domain in full, with the rest retrieved from reference TRBV7-9 and TRBJ1-1, is DTGVSQNPRHKITKRGQNVTFRCDPISEHNRLYWYRQTLGQGPEFLTYFQNEAQLEKSRLLSDRFSAERPKGSFSTLEIQRTEQGDSAMYLCASSLRSGATEAFFGQGTRLTVV.

V gene TRBV20-1 combines with J gene TRBJ2-4, with 9 bases matching TRBD1. Germline loops: CDR1 DFQATT, CDR2 SNEGSKA (reference sequence). There are 14 residues in the CDR3. With V trimmed by 0 bases and J by 8 bases, 5 bases remained unmatched. The CDR3 DNA sequence: TGCAGTGCTAGAGAACAGGGGGCAGGATACATTCAGTACTTC. It translates to CSAREQGAGYIQYF.

This clonotype appeared a few times. This chain connects TRBV20-1 to TRBJ2-1; no definite D call. The CDR3 is made up of 14 amino acids. CDR1 is DFQATT and CDR2 is SNEGSKA in the germline V gene (reference sequence). Trimming removed 2 bases from V and 0 bases from J, with 8 bases in between. In DNA, the CDR3 is TGCAGTGCTAGAAGTCAGTTCTCCTACAATGAGCAGTTCTTC. This gives the protein CSARSQFSYNEQFF.

The sample holds one count of this clonotype. The rearrangement links TRBV7-8 to TRBJ2-1; perhaps TRBD2 as D (6 bases). This CDR3 has 15 residues. Between the trimmed V and J ends, which lost 3 bases and 10 bases, there was a span of 19 bases. CDR1 is SGHVS and CDR2 is FQNEAQ in the germline V gene. The CDR3 DNA follows: TGTGCCAGCAGCTTGATTAGCGGCCATGGAGACGAGCAGTTCTTC. This encodes CASSLISGHGDEQFF.

This clonotype was recorded a few times. The V call is TRBV5-1, the J call TRBJ2-5; TRBD1 matches 7 bases. This CDR3 contains 14 residues. The germline gives CDR1 SGHRS, CDR2 YFSETQ. The ends lost 4 bases at V and 2 bases at J; junction bases unmatched: 5. The CDR3 loop is CASSGTGDQETQYF. In DNA, the CDR3 is TGCGCCAGCAGCGGAACAGGGGATCAAGAGACCCAGTACTTC. The variable domain in full, with the rest retrieved from reference TRBV5-1 and TRBJ2-5, is KAGVTQTPRYLIKTRGQQVTLSCSPISGHRSVSWYQQTPGQGLQFLFEYFSETQRNKGNFPGRFSGRQFSNSRSEMNVSTLELGDSALYLCASSGTGDQETQYFGPGTRLLVL.